This T cell receptor beta chain was observed in a study of shared clonotypes between healthy human individuals. TCRdb's copy holds only in-frame clones and misses some; the assay was immunoSEQ multiplex PCR. Of over a million clones in the sample, around 97% were seen once. With V trimmed by 7 bases and J by 0 bases, 11 bases remained unmatched. Germline CDR1 and CDR2: SEHNR and FQNEAQ (reference sequence). The CDR3 loop spans 18 amino acids. This sequence was found in a man younger than 45 in good health. The sample consisted of naive CD4+ T cells sorted from blood. The subset here: CD45RA+ positively selected. The chain links TRBV7-9 to TRBJ2-1, with 11 bases matching TRBD2. This CDR3 reads CASTTGTSGFSSYNEQFF. The CDR3 DNA sequence: TGTGCCAGCACCACCGGGACTAGCGGATTCAGCTCCTACAATGAGCAGTTCTTC.